This T cell receptor beta chain was profiled in a study of blood T cell repertoires in COVID-19. Study in general: Material from acute and convalescent COVID-19 was sourced from the United States, Italy and Spain. Sample material is recorded as cDNA or gDNA derived from T cells, B-cell-depleted T cells, or PBMCs.

This CDR3 region has 14 residues. Germline CDR1 SNHLY, CDR2 FYNNEI. V lost 6 bases and J lost 5; bases outside the gene matches: 6. Original data processing: Quantification of nucleated cells was approximated via reference gene primer amplification. TCRdb keeps only in-frame clones here, not all; method: immunoSEQ multiplex PCR. That table gives V, J and clone size, and the DNA gave D and trimming. The sample yields roughly 100,000 clones, about 81% seen once. The receptor was isolated from a man aged 55 to 70 with acute or convalescent COVID-19. V usage is TRBV2 and J usage is TRBJ2-5, with TRBD2 matching 10 bases. The sequenced sample was peripheral blood. The CDR3 coding sequence is TGTGCCAGCAGGATAGCGGGGGGTAGGGAGACCCAGTACTTC. Amino acids: CASRIAGGRETQYF.